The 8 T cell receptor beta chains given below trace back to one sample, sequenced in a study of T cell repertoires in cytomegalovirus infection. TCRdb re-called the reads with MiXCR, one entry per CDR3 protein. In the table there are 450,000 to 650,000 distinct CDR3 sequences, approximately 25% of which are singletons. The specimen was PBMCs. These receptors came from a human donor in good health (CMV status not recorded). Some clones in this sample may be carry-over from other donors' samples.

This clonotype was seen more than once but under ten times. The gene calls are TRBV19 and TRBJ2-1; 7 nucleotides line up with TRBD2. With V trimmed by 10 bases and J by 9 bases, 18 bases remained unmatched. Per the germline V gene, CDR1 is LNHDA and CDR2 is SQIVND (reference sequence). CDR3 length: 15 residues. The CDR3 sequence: CATSALALGRGEQFF. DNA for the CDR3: TGTGCCACCTCTGCACTAGCGCTAGGTCGGGGTGAGCAGTTCTTC.

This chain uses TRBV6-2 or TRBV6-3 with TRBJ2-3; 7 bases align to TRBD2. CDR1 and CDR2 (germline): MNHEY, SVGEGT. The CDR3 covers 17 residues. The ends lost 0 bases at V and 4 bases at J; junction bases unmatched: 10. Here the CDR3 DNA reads TGTGCCAGCAGTTACTCGATGGTAGCGGGTCACCCAGATACGCAGTATTTT. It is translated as CASSYSMVAGHPDTQYF.

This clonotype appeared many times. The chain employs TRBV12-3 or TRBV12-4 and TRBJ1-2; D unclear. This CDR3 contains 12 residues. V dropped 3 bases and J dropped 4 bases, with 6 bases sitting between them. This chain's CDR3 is CASSFRTYGYTF. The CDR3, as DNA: TGTGCCAGCAGTTTCAGAACCTATGGCTACACCTTC.

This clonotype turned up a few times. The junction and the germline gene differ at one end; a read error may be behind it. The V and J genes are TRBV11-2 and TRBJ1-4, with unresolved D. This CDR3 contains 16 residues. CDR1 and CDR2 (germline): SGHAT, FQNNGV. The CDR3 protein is CASSLEGGRVFEKLFF. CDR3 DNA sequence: TGTGCCAGCAGCCTAGAGGGAGGGAGGGTGTTTGAAAAACTGTTTTTT.

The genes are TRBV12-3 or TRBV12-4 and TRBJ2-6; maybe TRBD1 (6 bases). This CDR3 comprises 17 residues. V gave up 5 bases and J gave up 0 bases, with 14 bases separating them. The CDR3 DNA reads TGTGCCAGCAGTCCCAGGGGCTTAAACTCTGGGGCCAACGTCCTGACTTTC. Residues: CASSPRGLNSGANVLTF.

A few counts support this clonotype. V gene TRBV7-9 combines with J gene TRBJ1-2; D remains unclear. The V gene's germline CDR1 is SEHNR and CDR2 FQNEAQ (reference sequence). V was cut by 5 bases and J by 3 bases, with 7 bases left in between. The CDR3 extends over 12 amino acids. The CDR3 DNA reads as TGTGCCAGCAGCCAGGATCACTATGGCTACACCTTC. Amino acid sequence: CASSQDHYGYTF. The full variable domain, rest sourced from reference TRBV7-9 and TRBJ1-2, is DTGVSQNPRHKITKRGQNVTFRCDPISEHNRLYWYRQTLGQGPEFLTYFQNEAQLEKSRLLSDRFSAERPKGSFSTLEIQRTEQGDSAMYLCASSQDHYGYTFGSGTRLTVV.

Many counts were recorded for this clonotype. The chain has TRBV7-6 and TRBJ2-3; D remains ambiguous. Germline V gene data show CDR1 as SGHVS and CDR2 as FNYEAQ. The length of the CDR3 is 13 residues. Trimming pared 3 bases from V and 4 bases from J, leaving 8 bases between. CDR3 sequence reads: CASSFYSSDTQYF. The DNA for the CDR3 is TGTGCCAGCAGCTTTTACAGCTCAGATACGCAGTATTTT.

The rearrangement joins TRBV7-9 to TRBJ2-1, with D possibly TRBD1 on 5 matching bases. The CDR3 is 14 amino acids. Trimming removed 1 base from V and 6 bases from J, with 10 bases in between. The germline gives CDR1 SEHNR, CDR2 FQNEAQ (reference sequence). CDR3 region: CASSLGDSFNEQFF. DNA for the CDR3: TGTGCCAGCAGCTTAGGAGACAGTTTCAATGAGCAGTTCTTC.